This T cell receptor (beta chain) appears in the sequencing data of a study of T cells after posttransplantation cyclophosphamide (dated by TCRdb to between 2015 and 2016). Concerning the study at large: T cell repertoire reconstitution was tracked by TRB sequencing after myeloablative bone marrow transplantation in which posttransplantation cyclophosphamide was used as GVHD prophylaxis. Samples from under 40 PTCy-treated patients and approximately 15 related bone marrow donors of those patients were subjected to antigen receptor sequencing. TRB sequencing was performed on blood from all 35 or so PTCy patients with 1-year posttransplant specimens. In 3 patients, up to roughly 3 additional blood samples taken between 2 and 5.2 years after transplant also underwent TRB sequencing, as did pretransplant blood from several patients. Because TRA and TRB clonality correlated tightly in 10 or so samples, later TCR analyses were limited to TRB. Public TRB sequences were checked against a database of over 3,000 sequences associated with responses to pathogens, tumor antigens, self-antigens and alloantigens.

Summary of the overall study and its limitations: Across the 45 patients, TRB clonality was highly associated with recipient CMV seropositivity and CMV reactivation, and diversity with PTCy was similar to that in the CNI/methotrexate controls. Donor-recipient similarity was low at 1-2 months but increased during the first year, and donor CD8+ memory clones often dominated later blood repertoires. The TRB repertoires of T cells infiltrating skin or GI tract showed only limited overlap with the TRB repertoires of T cells in blood.

The PTCy-treated patients were drawn from a prospective, multi-institutional clinical trial. Mononuclear cells from peripheral blood and bone marrow were separated by Ficoll-Hypaque density centrifugation and then cryopreserved. The germline V gene (reference sequence) specifies GTSNPN as CDR1 and SVGIG as CDR2. The cysteine opens and the phenylalanine closes a CDR3 of 14 amino acids. Just CDR3 DNA is preserved here, 42 bases in frame from base 1. Ends trimmed: V by 2 bases, J by 5 bases; bases unmatched to a gene: 8. TRB sequencing was run on genomic DNA with either the immunoSEQ assay at survey resolution or the hsTCRB kit. Regarding the original processing steps: The immunoSEQ software handled initial read processing, and the LymphoSeq R package was used for repertoire analyses. Clonality was computed as 1 minus normalized Shannon entropy; Gini coefficient was also calculated for each TRB dataset. To infer phenotypes in unsorted samples, TRB sequences from sorted subsets of the recipient or donor were mapped onto unsorted samples from the same recipient. Entries here come from immuneACCESS through TCRdb and include only in-frame sequences with V and J called. Some clones fail to appear in such tables; in the studies checked, an unresolved V gene covers under half of the shortfall, and the cause of the remainder is unknown. Clone size and the V and J calls come from that table; the DNA yielded D and trimming. For this sample there are 20,000 to 25,000 clones; 86% appear just once. The top ten clonotypes cover roughly 6.2% of the sample.

Details on this clone: The antigen this receptor binds is unknown. No quality values exist for individual bases; no much larger clone is one base distant.

The receptor comes from a woman aged 60-75 years with a blood cancer, CMV-positive, and with a related stem cell donor. The sequencing sample was made of PBMCs. In this chain, TRBV30 is recombined with TRBJ2-7; the junction holds 8 bases that match TRBD1. The CDR3: CAWSKGQGNHEQYF. The DNA sequence follows: TGTGCCTGGAGTAAAGGACAGGGTAACCACGAGCAGTACTTC.